The 30 T cell receptor beta chains presented below share a single source sample, sequenced in a study of Ad26.COV2.S vaccination and SARS-CoV-2 variants. Stated treatment: some 19 received Ad26.COV2.S at low or high dose, single or two shots; a few received placebo; per-sample allocation not given. Day 63 after the first injection of vaccine or placebo was the sampling time. Sequencing used immunoSEQ multiplex PCR; TCRdb keeps in-frame clones, though not all of them. The profile shows roughly 500,000 clones, around nine tenths of them singletons. Sequences were derived from peripheral blood, sampled in a trial of Ad26.COV2.S vaccine versus placebo. These receptors were obtained from a person between 18 and 60 years old who received the Ad26.COV2.S COVID-19 vaccine or a placebo.

This clone was seen only once. This chain's CDR3 is CASQAHRGRTTLDTEAFF. CDR3 sequence (DNA): TGTGCCAGCCAGGCCCACAGGGGGCGGACGACCCTTGACACTGAAGCTTTCTTT. The chain recombines TRBV2 with TRBJ1-1; 9 bases agree with TRBD1. Germline lookup yields CDR1 SNHLY and CDR2 FYNNEI. J gave up 3 bases and V 8 bases, and 19 bases lay outside the gene matches. This CDR3 has 18 amino acids.

The rearrangement joins TRBV3-1 (or the pseudogene TRBV3-2) to TRBJ1-5; D remains unclear. V lost 3 bases, J lost 4 bases, and 10 bases lay in between. Germline assignment: CDR1 LGHDT and CDR2 YNNKEL (reference sequence). The CDR3 extends over 14 amino acids. In DNA, the CDR3 is TGTGCCAGCAGCCACCGCGCGGGGAATCAGCCCCAGCATTTT. Its translation: CASSHRAGNQPQHF.

The V and J genes are TRBV9 and TRBJ2-6; 11 positions match TRBD1. This CDR3 is built from 18 residues. In germline, CDR1 is SGDLS, CDR2 YYNGEE. The J segment lost 0 bases and the V segment lost 4 bases, leaving 6 bases of the junction unmatched. The DNA of the CDR3 is TGTGCCAGCAGCCTCCGGGACAGGGGGAGCTCTGGGGCCAACGTCCTGACTTTC. Amino acids: CASSLRDRGSSGANVLTF.

V gene TRBV6-2 or TRBV6-3 combines with J gene TRBJ2-2, with D tentatively TRBD1 or TRBD2 (6 bases each). Deletions cut 4 bases from V and 6 bases from J, with 12 bases between. The CDR3 extends over 14 amino acids. Germline loops: CDR1 MNHEY, CDR2 SVGEGT. The CDR3 DNA is TGTGCCAGCAGTTCTCTGGGGGGCTCCGGGGAGCTGTTTTTT. Amino acid sequence: CASSSLGGSGELFF.

The chain recombines TRBV30 with TRBJ1-1; weak D call: TRBD1 (6 bases). CDR3 size: 13 residues. Germline V gene sequence: CDR1 GTSNPN, CDR2 SVGIG (reference sequence). Trimming took off 4 bases at V and 4 bases at J, with 13 bases between the two ends. The CDR3 nucleotides read TGTGCCTGGACCTCTAGGGGGGGCACTGAAGCTTTCTTT. Protein sequence: CAWTSRGGTEAFF.

This clone was detected once. The genes are TRBV21-1 and TRBJ2-7; the D call of TRBD1 is as the table states it, not checked on the DNA. TRBV21-1 is labeled a pseudogene. The CDR3 is 14 amino acids. The CDR3 region has the DNA TGTGCCATACCTAACTCAGGAATTACCTACGAGCAGTACTTC. Its protein is CAIPNSGITYEQYF.

The chain uses TRBV19 and TRBJ2-3; 8 bases are shared with TRBD1. The germline V gene encodes CDR1 LNHDA and CDR2 SQIVND (reference sequence). With 6 bases clipped from V and 6 bases from J, the junction kept 11 bases outside the gene matches. CDR3 length equals 15 residues. The chain's CDR3 is CASSPWGRGLDTQYF. Here the CDR3 DNA reads TGTGCCAGTAGCCCCTGGGGCAGGGGGCTCGATACGCAGTATTTT.

Only a few counts were recorded for this clone. The chain joins TRBV4-2 to TRBJ2-2; 10 nucleotides line up with TRBD2. The CDR3 covers 14 residues. Per germline, CDR1 LGHNA and CDR2 YNFKEQ. Losses at the gene ends were 5 bases for V and 5 bases for J; bases not matched to a gene: 2. The CDR3 region has the DNA TGTGCCAGCAGCTTTAGCGGGAGGACCGGGGAGCTGTTTTTT. It yields the protein CASSFSGRTGELFF.

This rearrangement joins TRBV30 to TRBJ1-5; D is ambiguous. The CDR3 is 14 amino acids. V lost 1 base and J 3 bases, leaving 10 bases between the germline ends. CDR1 is GTSNPN and CDR2 is SVGIG in the germline V gene (reference sequence). CDR3 loop: CAWSAKRDNQPQHF. The CDR3 DNA reads as TGTGCCTGGAGTGCTAAACGCGACAATCAGCCCCAGCATTTT.

The rearrangement links TRBV20-1 to TRBJ2-1; D ambiguous. Germline CDR1 DFQATT, CDR2 SNEGSKA (reference sequence). V was trimmed by 3 bases and J by 7 bases, leaving 7 bases between them. This CDR3 is built from 11 residues. This CDR3 reads CSASFPNEQFF. As DNA, the CDR3 is TGCAGTGCTAGTTTCCCGAATGAGCAGTTCTTC.

The chain employs TRBV4-1 and TRBJ2-3; D unclear. The V end was cut by 2 bases, the J end by 5 bases, with 5 bases between. This CDR3 is built from 12 residues. Per the germline V gene, CDR1 is MGHRA and CDR2 is YSYEKL. The CDR3 sequence: CASSQHGDTQYF. CDR3 bases: TGCGCCAGCAGCCAACATGGAGATACGCAGTATTTT.

The chain links TRBV7-2 to TRBJ2-1; D remains ambiguous. Germline CDR1 is SGHTA and CDR2 is FQGNSA. This CDR3 region has 11 residues. The germline V and J ends were trimmed by 1 base and 10 bases, with 5 bases remaining between them. CDR3 residues: CASSLGSEQFF. The CDR3 DNA is TGTGCCAGCAGCTTAGGGTCCGAGCAGTTCTTC.

This clone was seen just once. This chain connects TRBV28 to TRBJ2-5, with 7 bases aligning to TRBD2. Germline CDR1 MDHEN, CDR2 SYDVKM. After removal of 6 bases from V and 1 base from J, the junction contained 8 bases not matched to a gene. The CDR3 length is 15 residues. CDR3 in amino acids: CASSRLASSQETQYF. As DNA, the CDR3 is TGTGCCAGCAGCCGACTAGCTAGTTCCCAAGAGACCCAGTACTTC.

In its sample, this clone was seen a few times. This rearrangement joins TRBV4-1 to TRBJ1-3; no reliable D call. Germline-derived CDR1 and CDR2 are MGHRA and YSYEKL. V shed 4 bases and J shed 0 bases, with 10 bases lying between them. This CDR3 has 15 amino acids. CDR3 sequence reads: CASSLRDNSGNTIYF. CDR3 bases: TGCGCCAGCAGCCTCCGAGATAACTCTGGAAACACCATATATTTT.

This clone was seen ten or more times. J is TRBJ1-1 and V is TRBV10-3; 7 nucleotides match TRBD1. This CDR3 region has 12 residues. The germline V gene encodes CDR1 ENHRY and CDR2 SYGVKD. After removal of 6 bases from V and 5 bases from J, the junction contained 3 bases not matched to a gene. The CDR3 reads CAIRGDRTEAFF. In DNA form, the CDR3 reads TGTGCCATCAGAGGGGACAGAACTGAAGCTTTCTTT.

This rearrangement joins TRBV27 to TRBJ1-1, with TRBD1 matching over 12 bases. With 6 bases clipped from V and 4 bases from J, the junction kept 12 bases outside the gene matches. CDR1 is MNHEY, CDR2 SMNVEV, per germline (reference sequence). The CDR3 has 17 amino acids. The CDR3: CASSLPGTGGWGTEAFF. CDR3 coding DNA: TGTGCCAGCAGCCTGCCCGGGACAGGGGGCTGGGGCACTGAAGCTTTCTTT.

The CDR3 protein is CAISGGQGRSGNTIYF. Written as DNA, the CDR3 is TGTGCCATCAGTGGGGGCCAGGGCCGCTCTGGAAACACCATATATTTT. This chain joins TRBV10-3 and TRBJ1-3, with D perhaps TRBD1 (5 bases). CDR1 is ENHRY and CDR2 is SYGVKD in the germline V gene. With 4 bases removed from V and 0 bases from J, the gap between germline ends came to 13 bases. The CDR3 has 16 amino acids.

The chain has TRBV12-5 and TRBJ2-3; D ambiguous. The CDR3 spans 15 residues. Trimming stripped 1 base from V and 0 bases from J, with 8 bases between. The V gene's germline CDR1 is LGHNT and CDR2 FRNRAP. In DNA, the CDR3 is TGTGCTAGTGGTTTGGGCGGCACTAGCACAGATACGCAGTATTTT. Its protein product is CASGLGGTSTDTQYF.

The chain combines TRBV2 with TRBJ2-7, with 9 bases aligning to TRBD2. Losses at the gene ends were 9 bases for V and 6 bases for J; bases not matched to a gene: 12. Germline V CDR1 and CDR2: SNHLY, FYNNEI. CDR3 length: 14 residues. CDR3 protein: CARTVSGSGGEQYF. The CDR3 nucleotides are TGTGCCAGGACCGTTAGCGGGAGTGGGGGCGAGCAGTACTTC.

The rearrangement links TRBV30 to TRBJ1-2, with D uncertain. The CDR3 runs to 11 residues. Trimming cost V 8 bases and J 2 bases, with 9 bases left between them. Germline V gives CDR1 GTSNPN, CDR2 SVGIG (reference sequence). The CDR3 DNA follows: TGTGCCGGAGGGAACAACTATGGCTACACCTTC. The encoded protein is CAGGNNYGYTF.

V and J are TRBV7-9 and TRBJ2-2, with 12 bases fitting TRBD2. The CDR3 is made up of 15 amino acids. Per the germline V gene, CDR1 is SEHNR and CDR2 is FQNEAQ (reference sequence). V was clipped by 5 bases and J by 4 bases; unmatched bases: 2. The DNA of the CDR3 is TGTGCCAGCAGCCGGACTAGCGGGACCACCGGGGAGCTGTTTTTT. Translation: CASSRTSGTTGELFF.

The chain employs TRBV28 and TRBJ2-7; 11 bases match TRBD1. The V gene's germline CDR1 is MDHEN and CDR2 SYDVKM. The length of the CDR3 is 14 residues. V lost 8 bases to trimming and J lost 4 bases; unmatched junction nucleotides: 7. DNA of the CDR3: TGTGCCAGCCAACCCGGGACAGGGGGATACGAGCAGTACTTC. It translates to CASQPGTGGYEQYF.

The chain links TRBV6-2 or TRBV6-3 to TRBJ1-5; TRBD1 matches at 7 bases. CDR1 is MNHEY, CDR2 SVGEGT, per germline. The CDR3 is 14 amino acids. Trimming removed 5 bases from V and 2 bases from J; junction bases left unmatched: 3. CDR3: CASSRDSGNQPQHF. CDR3 nucleotides: TGTGCCAGCAGTCGGGACAGTGGCAATCAGCCCCAGCATTTT.

The chain carries TRBV7-6 and TRBJ2-7, with TRBD1 matching 8 bases. Germline trimming cut 4 bases from V and 5 bases from J; bases unmatched to any gene: 1. Germline V CDR1 and CDR2: SGHVS, FNYEAQ. The CDR3 spans 12 residues. The CDR3 bases are TGTGCCAGCAGCTGGACAGGGAACGAGCAGTACTTC. Amino acid sequence: CASSWTGNEQYF.

This clone was seen ten or more times. The chain is built from TRBV20-1 and TRBJ2-1, with TRBD2 identical over 7 bases. The germline gives CDR1 DFQATT, CDR2 SNEGSKA (reference sequence). This CDR3 has 14 amino acids. V was pared by 3 bases and J by 6 bases, with 8 bases of the junction left unmatched. CDR3 DNA: TGCAGTGCTAGTACAGGACTAGGCGCCAATGAGCAGTTCTTC. As protein: CSASTGLGANEQFF.

The V call is TRBV3-1 (or the pseudogene TRBV3-2), the J call TRBJ2-3; D is perhaps TRBD2 (6 bases). In germline, CDR1 is LGHDT, CDR2 YNNKEL (reference sequence). V shed 4 bases and J shed 2 bases, with 13 bases lying between them. CDR3 size: 15 residues. The DNA for the CDR3 is TGTGCCAGCAGCCCGACTAGGGCGAACACAGATACGCAGTATTTT. It encodes CASSPTRANTDTQYF.

This chain connects TRBV28 to TRBJ2-3, with D possibly being TRBD2 (6 bases). Germline-derived CDR1 and CDR2 are MDHEN and SYDVKM. CDR3 size: 14 residues. Trimming cost V 4 bases and J 2 bases, with 10 bases left between them. CDR3 bases: TGTGCCAGCAGTTGGGGGACTTACACAGATACGCAGTATTTT. Its translation: CASSWGTYTDTQYF.

This rearrangement joins TRBV12-3 or TRBV12-4 to TRBJ1-4, with 10 bases identical to TRBD1. The trim removed 5 bases at V and 12 bases at J, leaving 6 bases unmatched. This CDR3 is built from 13 residues. The CDR3 here is CASSPRGQGELFF. CDR3 sequence (DNA): TGTGCCAGCAGTCCAAGAGGACAGGGGGAACTGTTTTTT.

The chain uses TRBV27 and TRBJ1-1; D not resolved. CDR1 is MNHEY and CDR2 is SMNVEV in the germline V gene (reference sequence). V was shortened by 4 bases and J by 2 bases, with 11 bases between the two germline ends. This CDR3 is built from 14 residues. CDR3 sequence: CASSSTRFNTEAFF. CDR3 in DNA: TGTGCCAGCAGTTCGACACGATTTAACACTGAAGCTTTCTTT.

The chain is built from TRBV5-1 and TRBJ1-1, with a possible D match to TRBD1 (5 bases). This CDR3 has 13 residues. V was trimmed by 5 bases and J by 0 bases, leaving 8 bases between them. Germline CDR1 SGHRS, CDR2 YFSETQ. Here the CDR3 DNA reads TGCGCCAGCAGACTACAGGTGAACACTGAAGCTTTCTTT. Translation: CASRLQVNTEAFF.